This T cell receptor beta chain originates from a study of OX40 agonist ivuxolimab in advanced cancers. Study-level results: The CD4+ and CD8+ T cells in the blood had expanded clonally by week 6 at 0.1 to 3.0 mg/kg.

This CDR3 has 13 residues. Germline CDR1 and CDR2: SGHNT and YENEEA. V trimming: 5 bases; J trimming: 5 bases; junction bases outside the gene matches: 3. To note about this clone: Its antigen is as yet unknown.

TCRdb's table, derived via immunoSEQ multiplex PCR, lists solely in-frame clones and lacks some. The sample lists approximately 70,000 clones, 88% occurring once. This TCR derives from an adult with an advanced solid tumor such as melanoma, head and neck, liver or kidney cancer. The sequenced sample was CD4+ or CD8+ T cells sorted from blood, obtained in a trial of the OX40 agonist ivuxolimab. V is TRBV11-3 and J is TRBJ2-5, with 9 bases aligning to TRBD1. CDR3 in amino acids: CASSGGTGETQYF. The CDR3 region has the DNA TGTGCCAGCAGCGGAGGGACAGGGGAGACCCAGTACTTC.